This TCR beta chain was recovered during a study of vaccination and CD4 T cells after COVID-19 (dated by TCRdb to 2022 to 2024). For the study in its entirety: Every convalescent patient had a positive nasal swab PCR test for SARS-CoV-2, with mild disease in roughly ten patients and severe disease in one. The convalescent cohort included six males and four females, with two Hispanic individuals, seven Caucasians, two Asians and one multiracial person. Each participant got two doses of either the Pfizer-BioNTech BNT162b2 vaccine (n=8) or the Moderna mRNA-1273 vaccine (n=2). Post-COVID blood samples from convalescent patients were collected a median of roughly 100 days after diagnosis, with a range of about 30 to 170 days. Post-vaccine blood samples were obtained a median of approximately 70 days after the second vaccine dose, with a range of roughly 13 to 250 days. For a few convalescent patients, samples were collected at an early post-vaccination timepoint (day 14) as well as at a late post-vaccination timepoint (days 161 to 241). For stimulating the cultures, overlapping spike peptide pools were used, derived from SARS-CoV-2 as well as from the common cold coronaviruses HCoV-NL63, HCoV-OC43 and HCoV-229E. Control cultures used a CEFX viral epitope pool as positive control, an HIV-1 Nef peptide pool as negative control, or no peptide. The spike-specific CD4+ TCR repertoire was compared before and after mRNA vaccination in under 11 COVID-19 convalescent patients and a handful of infection-naive healthy vaccine recipients.

On the study overall, not on this receptor specifically: In convalescent patients, a median about 86% of post-vaccine SARS-CoV-2-reactive clones were detected only after vaccination, suggesting vaccine-specific priming. The median number of SARS-CoV-2-reactive clonotypes rose from fewer than 25 after infection to approximately 41 after vaccination, but the change was not significant. Of the vaccine-specific clones in convalescent patients, 304 of 307, or nearly all, reacted only to SARS-CoV-2 spike and did not cross-react with common cold coronaviruses. Relatively few convalescent patients were included in the study, and early timepoints after natural infection were not analyzed.

The library came from PCR. TCR sequencing of DNA from cultured CD4+ T cells used the Oncomine TCR Beta short-read assay at the Johns Hopkins FTIC core. The QIAamp micro DNA kit was used to extract genomic DNA from the cultured CD4+ T cells. The Oncomine TCR Beta libraries from cultured CD4+ T cells were pooled using unique dual indexes and then sequenced on an Illumina iSeq 100. Concerning the study's data processing: Non-productive sequences were removed, and CDR3s that did not start with C, did not end with F or W, or were shorter than 7 amino acids were discarded. The MANAFEST web application was used to identify antigen-specific clonotypes by comparing peptide-stimulated wells against reference wells and other culture wells. For a clone to be called positive, the clone needed an FDR below 0.05, an odds ratio above 5, and a productive frequency above 0.1% in at least two of three replicate wells. Cross-reactive clonotypes were defined as significantly expanded in both SARS-CoV-2 spike wells and at least one common cold coronavirus spike condition. Levenshtein distances (stringdist) and unrooted phylogenetic trees (ape) in R version 3.6.1 were used to assess CDR3 homology. TCRdb trimmed the raw reads at Q25, called clones with MiXCR and kept productive beta chains. Entries that share a CDR3 protein sequence are merged under the most common genes and DNA. The V and J calls were not made by the authors but by TCRdb's processing. This sample is represented by roughly 20,000 distinct CDR3 sequences; roughly 30% of them were singletons. Jointly, the top ten make up 2.6% of the sample.

CDR1 SGHTA and CDR2 FQGNSA were looked up in the germline V gene. Deletion took 2 bases off V and 4 bases off J, with a span of 8 bases between the germline ends. The CDR3, cysteine through phenylalanine, is 14 amino acids long. Of the read, only the CDR3 DNA is kept; its 42 bases are in frame from base 1. In the case of this clonotype: Which antigen it targets is not known. Nothing much larger sits one base from this clone, and base qualities are not available.

In the paper's terms, the time point label means: late sampling 161 to 241 days after vaccination in a few convalescent patients. The treatment or condition label corresponds to: roughly 10-day PBMC culture with coronavirus spike peptide pools or control peptides (ViraFEST assay). The ViraFEST assay was used in the study, in which antigen-specific T cells were expanded with peptide pools and expanded clonotypes were subsequently identified by TCR sequencing. Positive SARS-CoV-2 PCR tests in the convalescent patients dated from March to December 2020, before Alpha, Beta and Delta variants emerged in the United States. Each well held approximately 2 million PBMCs cultured in IMDM containing approximately 5.3% human AB serum and approximately 9.8 IU/ml IL-2, with 8 to 10 ug/ml peptide pools added. Half of the culture medium was replaced with fresh IL-2-containing medium on days 3 and 7. CD4+ T cells were isolated after approximately 10 days of culture through negative selection using the EasySep CD4+ T cell isolation kit. Ficoll-Paque Plus gradient centrifugation was used to isolate PBMCs from whole blood, and the isolated PBMCs were then either used fresh or cryopreserved at -140C. Each culture condition was generally run in triplicate wells.

The sequences come from CD4+ T cells from blood, cultured in vitro, collected about 7 months after SARS-CoV-2 vaccination. The clonotype originates from a human donor who had recovered from COVID-19. The rearranged chain carries TRBV7-2 and TRBJ2-2; too little of a D gene remains to name it. The CDR3 amino acid sequence is: CASSLPVVTGELFF. The sequenced DNA is TGTGCCAGCAGCTTACCAGTGGTCACCGGGGAGCTGTTTTTT.